Listed here are 7 T cell receptor beta chains from one sample, sequenced in a study of chemoradiotherapy in HPV16-positive cancers. Assay used: immunoSEQ multiplex PCR; TCRdb lists only in-frame clones, some missing. The repertoire has fewer than 20,000 clones, roughly nine tenths of them found once; the top ten carry 12% to 15%. The sequencing used blood, collected from a patient who underwent chemoradiotherapy. Receptors were obtained from a human donor with HPV-associated anogenital cancer.

V usage is TRBV7-2 and J usage is TRBJ2-2; the D gene is possibly TRBD1 (6 bases). The CDR3 is 15 residues long. Germline V CDR1 and CDR2: SGHTA, FQGNSA. V lost 1 base, J lost 3 bases, and 9 bases lay in between. The CDR3 DNA reads as TGTGCCAGCAGCTTAGTACAGGGTGACACCGGGGAGCTGTTTTTT. Protein: CASSLVQGDTGELFF.

The genes are TRBV6-5 and TRBJ2-3, with 9 bases aligning to TRBD1. Germline lookup yields CDR1 MNHEY and CDR2 SVGAGI. The CDR3 extends over 15 amino acids. With V trimmed by 2 bases and J by 3 bases, 3 bases remained unmatched. The CDR3: CASSYGQGLTDTQYF. The CDR3 coding sequence is TGTGCCAGCAGTTACGGACAGGGGTTAACAGATACGCAGTATTTT.

This clone was seen a single time. The chain employs TRBV6-5 and TRBJ1-1, with TRBD1 matching over 8 bases. This CDR3 is 15 amino acids long. With V trimmed by 6 bases and J by 3 bases, 9 bases remained unmatched. CDR1 is MNHEY and CDR2 is SVGAGI in the germline V gene. DNA of the CDR3: TGTGCCAGCAGGACGCTTAGACAGGGGTACACTGAAGCTTTCTTT. The encoded protein is CASRTLRQGYTEAFF.

V usage is TRBV27 and J usage is TRBJ2-1; 7 bases map to TRBD1. This CDR3 region has 14 residues. Germline CDR1 and CDR2: MNHEY and SMNVEV (reference sequence). With V trimmed by 3 bases and J by 10 bases, 9 bases remained unmatched. CDR3 bases: TGTGCCAGCAGTTTTGGACAGGAAAGGCGCGAGCAGTTCTTC. Protein product: CASSFGQERREQFF.

J is TRBJ2-1 and V is TRBV9; possible D gene TRBD1, 8 bases. CDR3 size: 15 residues. Germline V CDR1 and CDR2: SGDLS, YYNGEE. Deletions cut 2 bases from V and 7 bases from J, with 16 bases between. This chain's CDR3 is CASSVGGTGGNEQFF. DNA of the CDR3: TGTGCCAGCAGCGTGGGAGGGACAGGCGGAAATGAGCAGTTCTTC.

This clone was detected only a few times. This sample also contains other DNA sequences that code for the same CDR3. The chain is built from TRBV6-5 and TRBJ1-3; possibly TRBD1 for D (5 bases). The CDR3 is 15 residues long. Germline CDR1 MNHEY, CDR2 SVGAGI. V was shortened by 4 bases and J by 4 bases, with 14 bases between the two germline ends. The CDR3 DNA reads TGTGCCAGCAGTTTACGCCGGACATCCGGAAACACCATATATTTT. It specifies CASSLRRTSGNTIYF.

The genes are TRBV18 and TRBJ2-3, with 11 bases aligning to TRBD2. Germline V gene data show CDR1 as KGHSH and CDR2 as LQKENI. Trimming cost V 2 bases and J 1 base; bases outside gene matches: 2. The CDR3 consists of 16 residues. CDR3 protein: CASSPIAGGRTDTQYF. The CDR3 DNA follows: TGTGCCAGCTCACCAATAGCGGGGGGGCGCACAGATACGCAGTATTTT. The complete variable domain, with remaining parts taken from reference TRBV18 and TRBJ2-3, reads NAGVMQNPRHLVRRRGQEARLRCSPMKGHSHVYWYRQLPEEGLKFMVYLQKENIIDESGMPKERFSAEFPKEGPSILRIQQVVRGDSAAYFCASSPIAGGRTDTQYFGPGTRLTVL.